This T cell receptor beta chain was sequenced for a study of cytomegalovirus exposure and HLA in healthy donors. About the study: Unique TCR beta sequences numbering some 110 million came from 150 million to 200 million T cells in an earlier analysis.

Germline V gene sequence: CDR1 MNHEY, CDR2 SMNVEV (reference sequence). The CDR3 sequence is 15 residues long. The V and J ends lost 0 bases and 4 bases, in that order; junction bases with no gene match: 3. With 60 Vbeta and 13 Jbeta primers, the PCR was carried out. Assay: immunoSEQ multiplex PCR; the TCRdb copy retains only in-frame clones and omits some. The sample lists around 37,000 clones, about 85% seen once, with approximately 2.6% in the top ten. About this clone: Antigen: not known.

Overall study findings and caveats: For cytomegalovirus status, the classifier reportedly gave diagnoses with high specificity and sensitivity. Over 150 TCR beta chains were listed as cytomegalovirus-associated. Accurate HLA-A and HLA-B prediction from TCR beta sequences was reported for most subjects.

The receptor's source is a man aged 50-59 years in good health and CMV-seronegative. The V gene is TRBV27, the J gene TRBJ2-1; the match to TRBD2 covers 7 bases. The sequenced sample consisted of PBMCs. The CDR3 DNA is TGTGCCAGCAGTTTATCTAGCGGGTCATACAATGAGCAGTTCTTC. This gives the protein CASSLSSGSYNEQFF.